The rows below give T cell receptor beta chains drawn from one sample of a study of cytomegalovirus exposure and HLA in healthy donors. TCRdb keeps only in-frame clones here, not all; method: immunoSEQ multiplex PCR. The repertoire holds approximately 200,000 clones, with about 80% as singletons. The sequencing sample was made of PBMCs. The origin of the receptors is a young man in good health and CMV-seronegative. CDR3s leave out the opening cysteine and the closing phenylalanine or tryptophan.

CDR3: ASSMYRGTYYGYT
J: TRBJ1-2
length: 13
V: TRBV19

CDR3: ASSTWTGKNTEAF
J: TRBJ1-1
length: 13
V: TRBV19

CDR3: ASSPRTSGTYEQY
J: TRBJ2-7
length: 13
V: TRBV18

CDR3: ASSPLDRGSQPQH
J: TRBJ1-5
length: 13
V: TRBV18

CDR3: ASLGSLNEKLF
J: TRBJ1-4
length: 11
V: TRBV18

CDR3: SVWVRSSRETQY
J: TRBJ2-5
length: 12
V: TRBV29-1

CDR3: ASSPVAGEFSYNEQF
J: TRBJ2-1
length: 15
V: TRBV18

CDR3: ASAGGGSQETQY
J: TRBJ2-5
length: 12
V: TRBV7-2

CDR3: ASSEAPEGQGNYGYT
J: TRBJ1-2
length: 15
V: TRBV2

CDR3: ASSLYVGQPNTGELF
J: TRBJ2-2
length: 15
V: TRBV27

CDR3: ASSSRGAYNEQF
J: TRBJ2-1
length: 12
V: TRBV11-3

CDR3: AATGSLVLT
J: TRBJ2-6
length: 9
V: TRBV30

CDR3: ASSPPTSGAYEQY
J: NA
length: 13
V: TRBV27

CDR3: ASSQSRREYLGHTQY
J: TRBJ2-3
length: 15
V: TRBV23-1

CDR3: ASSLESGAF
J: TRBJ1-1
length: 9
V: TRBV13

CDR3: ASFQVSTDTQY
J: TRBJ2-3
length: 11
V: TRBV18

CDR3: ASRLTGGRYEQY
J: TRBJ2-7
length: 12
V: TRBV27

CDR3: ASPGQDCEAF
J: TRBJ1-1
length: 10
V: TRBV19

CDR3: ASSVAYRPGNTIY
J: TRBJ1-3
length: 13
V: TRBV9

CDR3: ASSSGGEQY
J: TRBJ2-7
length: 9
V: TRBV7-3

CDR3: ASSTTPPQAREQY
J: TRBJ2-7
length: 13
V: TRBV19

CDR3: ASSQDSQGARTGELF
J: TRBJ2-2
length: 15
V: TRBV4-3

CDR3: ASSQAPLGAGFTDTQY
J: TRBJ2-3
length: 16
V: TRBV4-3

CDR3: ASSTQGAGELF
J: TRBJ2-2
length: 11
V: TRBV7-3

CDR3: ASTYSYEQY
J: TRBJ2-7
length: 9
V: TRBV2

CDR3: ASSLGQGRTTEAF
J: TRBJ1-1
length: 13
V: TRBV6-5

CDR3: ASSKVVLAGNTGELF
J: TRBJ2-2
length: 15
V: TRBV7-9

CDR3: ASSLDAWDRNYGYT
J: TRBJ1-2
length: 14
V: TRBV5-1

CDR3: ASSSPGLAYEQY
J: TRBJ2-7
length: 12
V: TRBV7-8

CDR3: ASSTPRAYTEAF
J: TRBJ1-1
length: 12
V: TRBV19

CDR3: ASTDQGSNTGELF
J: TRBJ2-2
length: 13
V: TRBV5-1

CDR3: ASARKETQY
J: TRBJ2-5
length: 9
V: TRBV6-5

CDR3: ATSRTGTGASEQY
J: TRBJ2-7
length: 13
V: TRBV15

CDR3: ASSPLPRQSQTNYGYT
J: TRBJ1-2
length: 16
V: TRBV18

CDR3: ASSPGRPQH
J: TRBJ1-5
length: 9
V: TRBV28

CDR3: ASSYHRDGDTEAF
J: TRBJ1-1
length: 13
V: TRBV27

CDR3: ASRIGTSGDEQY
J: TRBJ2-7
length: 12
V: TRBV7-6

CDR3: ASSPPASGGNQNIQY
J: TRBJ2-4
length: 15
V: TRBV18

CDR3: ASSQETLAGLTDTQY
J: TRBJ2-3
length: 15
V: TRBV4-3

CDR3: ATDFRGAGANTGELF
J: TRBJ2-2
length: 15
V: TRBV10-3

CDR3: ASELTGRTDTQY
J: TRBJ2-3
length: 12
V: TRBV7-9

CDR3: ASSPNRQDWSYEQY
J: TRBJ2-7
length: 14
V: TRBV7-9

CDR3: ASSEQSGSTYNEQF
J: TRBJ2-1
length: 14
V: TRBV28

CDR3: ASSQETGAGSGELF
J: TRBJ2-2
length: 14
V: TRBV4-3

CDR3: ASSKGAGGNVGELF
J: TRBJ2-2
length: 14
V: TRBV7-2